This TCR beta chain was observed in a study of CD8 T cells in ankylosing spondylitis. TCRdb analysed the 5' RACE reads with MiXCR anew, one entry per CDR3 protein. The profile shows roughly 700,000 distinct CDR3 sequences, about 20% of them singletons. Study findings and constraints: Disease-linked clones were reportedly significantly enriched in matched ankylosing spondylitis synovial fluid. Several highly homologous variants made up a TCR beta motif, and this motif appeared characteristic of ankylosing spondylitis blood. Past studies reported some motif variants in reactive arthritis synovial fluid and blood. As for the disease-linked clones, they showed a CD8+ phenotype and occurred at relatively low frequencies in peripheral blood.

Trimming left V 1 base short and J 5 bases short, with 14 bases between. Germline V lookup: CDR1 SGHTA, CDR2 FQGNSA. This CDR3 is built from 15 residues. Comments on this clonotype: The antigen is undetermined.

The sample comprised blood, either unsorted or a sorted T cell fraction (not recorded which). This receptor was taken from a male donor with ankylosing spondylitis. The genes are TRBV7-2 and TRBJ2-5; D gene unclear. In DNA, the CDR3 is TGTGCCAGCAGCTTAGGTTCGGCCAGGACGGAGACCCAGTACTTC. This encodes CASSLGSARTETQYF.